This T cell receptor (beta chain) derives from a study of blood T cell repertoires in COVID-19. Across the whole study: Sites in the United States, Italy and Spain provided acute and convalescent COVID-19 samples. Sample material is recorded as cDNA or gDNA derived from T cells, B-cell-depleted T cells, or PBMCs.

Original processing methods: Using reference gene primer amplification, nucleated cell counts were estimated. This table comes from immunoSEQ multiplex PCR, and its TCRdb copy is limited to in-frame clones, with some not included. The V and J calls and the clone size are those of that table, but D and trimming were determined from the DNA. The sample includes about 130,000 clones, roughly 88% of them seen just once. This receptor was taken from a man aged 70 or older with active COVID-19. Sequences were obtained from peripheral blood.

This chain's CDR3 is CASSSSTGFQPQHF. CDR3 DNA: TGTGCCAGCAGCTCCTCCACAGGGTTTCAGCCCCAGCATTTT. The chain has TRBV5-5 and TRBJ1-5, with a weak D call TRBD1 (6 bases). The V end was cut by 3 bases, the J end by 6 bases, with 13 bases between. Germline V gene sequence: CDR1 SGHKS, CDR2 YYEKEE (reference sequence). The CDR3 has 14 residues.